Listed below are T cell receptor beta chains from one sample, sequenced in a study of response to subunit inactivated influenza vaccine. Each CDR3 protein gets one entry after TCRdb re-called the RT-PCR reads with MiXCR. The sample holds roughly 520,000 distinct CDR3 sequences, about 25% seen once. The source material was CD4+ T cells sorted from PBMCs, sampled approximately 5 days after vaccination. The source is a middle-aged man who received an inactivated influenza vaccine. CDR3s include the opening cysteine and the closing phenylalanine or tryptophan. Fields, in order: D gene, J gene, V gene, clone size, CDR3 DNA, CDR3 protein. D genes are given only for firm matches. Only some rows state a clone size, as once, few, many or a class for expanded clones.

>TRBD1|TRBJ2-1|TRBV5-1|-
TGCGCCAGCAGCAATCGACAGGGGGTCAATGAGCAGTTCTTC
CASSNRQGVNEQFF
>-|TRBJ2-7|TRBV12-3/TRBV12-4|-
TGTGCCAGCAGTCTCCGGGACACCTACGAGCAGTACTTC
CASSLRDTYEQYF
>TRBD2|TRBJ2-2|TRBV4-2|-
TGTGCCAGCAGCCAAGGTTCGAGCGGGGGTTACCGGGAGCTGTTTTTT
CASSQGSSGGYRELFF
>-|TRBJ2-2|TRBV7-2|-
TGTGCCAGCAGCCATACAGATGACACCGGGGAGCTGTTTTTT
CASSHTDDTGELFF
>-|TRBJ1-6|TRBV20-1|few
TGCAGTGCTAGTCTACATTATAATTCACCCCTCCACTTT
CSASLHYNSPLHF
>-|TRBJ2-5|TRBV18|many
TGTGCCAGCAGCCCTGGGGCCCAAGAGACCCAGTACTTC
CASSPGAQETQYF
>-|TRBJ2-1|TRBV7-2|-
TGTGCCAGCAGCCTGGGGACACCGAATGAGCAGTTCTTC
CASSLGTPNEQFF
>-|TRBJ1-5|TRBV6-2/TRBV6-3|few
TGTGCCAGCAGTCCCAGGCCAGGGTCAGGGCAGCCCCAGCATTTT
CASSPRPGSGQPQHF
>-|TRBJ2-7|TRBV3-1|-
TGTGCCAGCAGCCAAGGGGGGGACACAGCCTACGAGCAGTACTTC
CASSQGGDTAYEQYF
>TRBD1|TRBJ1-5|TRBV6-5|-
TGTGCCAGCAGTCGACAGGGCCAGCCCCAGCATTTT
CASSRQGQPQHF
>TRBD1|TRBJ2-2|TRBV7-2|many
TGTGCCAGCAGCCGCAACAGGGGTGGGGAGCTGTTTTTT
CASSRNRGGELFF
>-|TRBJ2-4|TRBV6-2/TRBV6-3|-
TGTGCCAGCAGTCCCGGACCGCGGGGTGTTCGGTCGAACATTCAGTACTTC
CASSPGPRGVRSNIQYF
>-|TRBJ1-5|TRBV7-9|many
TGTGCCAGCAGCTTGGGGACCAATCAGCCCCAGCATTTT
CASSLGTNQPQHF
>-|TRBJ2-1|TRBV6-2/TRBV6-3|-
TGTGCCAGCAGTTACTCCGGACAGATATACAATGAGCAGTTCTTC
CASSYSGQIYNEQFF
>-|TRBJ2-2|TRBV2|-
TGTGCCAGCAGTGGTTCGCAGGGGTTCGGGGAGCTGTTTTTT
CASSGSQGFGELFF
>-|TRBJ1-6|TRBV2|-
TGTGCCAGCAGCTTAGATAGCTCCTATAATTCACCCCTCCACTTT
CASSLDSSYNSPLHF
>-|TRBJ2-2|TRBV6-1|-
TGTGCCAGCAGTCGCCTCACAGGGTCCGGGGAGCTGTTTTTT
CASSRLTGSGELFF
>-|TRBJ1-4|TRBV20-1|-
TGCAGTGCTATACAGGGAGAGAATGAAAAACTGTTTTTT
CSAIQGENEKLFF
>-|TRBJ1-1|TRBV3-1|few
TGTGCCAGCAGCCTCAAAAACAAGGGCACTGAAGCTTTCTTT
CASSLKNKGTEAFF
>-|TRBJ1-5|TRBV5-5|-
TGTGCCAGCAGCTTGGTGGGCGGTCAGGGTGGCCAGCCCCAGCATTTT
CASSLVGGQGGQPQHF
>-|TRBJ2-1|TRBV4-2|-
TGTGCCAGCAGCCAAGAACCGCTTAGCTCCTACAATGAGCAGTTCTTC
CASSQEPLSSYNEQFF
>-|TRBJ2-1|TRBV6-2/TRBV6-3|few
TGTGCCAGTAAGGATGGGATCCCCTACAATGAGCAGTTCTTC
CASKDGIPYNEQFF
>-|TRBJ2-5|TRBV12-3/TRBV12-4|-
TGTGCCAGCAGTTTCCTTTGCAAGTCAGTCCTACTCAGGGGCCAAGAGACCCAGTACTTC
CASSFLCKSVLLRGQETQYF
>-|TRBJ2-7|TRBV7-7|few
TGTGCCAGCAGCCCCGGTAGGCCAGGGAGCTCCTACGAGCAGTACTTC
CASSPGRPGSSYEQYF
>TRBD2|TRBJ2-7|TRBV7-2|once
TGTGCCAGCAGGCGGAGCGGACTAGCGGAAACCTACGAGCAGTACTTC
CASRRSGLAETYEQYF
>-|TRBJ2-2|TRBV12-3/TRBV12-4|-
TGTGCCAGCAGTTTAGGTGATAAGAGCTTTTTT
CASSLGDKSFF
>-|TRBJ2-1|TRBV29-1|-
TGCAGCGTTGACCGGGAGATGGGGCTTAATGAGCAGTTCTTC
CSVDREMGLNEQFF
>TRBD2|TRBJ2-5|TRBV29-1|few
TGCAGCGTTGAGGGGAGGGCACACTGGGAGACCCAGTACTTC
CSVEGRAHWETQYF
>-|TRBJ2-4|TRBV18|-
TGTGCCAGCTCACCGGCGGGGACCGGGGGCATTCAGTACTTC
CASSPAGTGGIQYF
>-|TRBJ2-5|TRBV5-8|once
TGTGCCAGCAGCTTGGTCGGCAACCCTAGGCAAGAGACCCAGTACTTC
CASSLVGNPRQETQYF
>-|TRBJ2-5|TRBV5-4|-
TGTGCCAGCAGCTTGGACACTAGTCTCCAAGAGACCCAGTACTTC
CASSLDTSLQETQYF
>TRBD2|TRBJ2-5|TRBV11-1|-
TGTGCCAGCAGCCGATACGGACTAGATGAGACCCAGTACTTC
CASSRYGLDETQYF
>-|TRBJ2-7|TRBV10-3|-
TGTGCCATCAGTGAGCCGAGTAGGGAACACGAGCAGTACTTC
CAISEPSREHEQYF